The sequence of this T cell receptor beta chain was determined in a study of T cell clonotyping in hematopoietic cell transplantation. Study results and caveats: Few recipient clonotypes overlapped donors; over 95% were de novo at given depth. Recipient TCR diversity dropped after transplant; expanded clonotypes rose from day 30 to 180.

Blood collection times were about day -28 and days 30, 100, 180 posttransplant. There are 12 residues in the CDR3. Trimming removed 3 bases from V and 9 bases from J, with 12 bases in between. Germline V CDR1 and CDR2: SGHNT, YYREEE (reference sequence). Clones were read by immunoSEQ multiplex PCR, and TCRdb kept only the in-frame ones, dropping some. The profile covers about 13,000 clones, with roughly 89% appearing a single time and 7.8% taken by the ten largest. This clone was recorded once. Its cognate antigen is unknown. The rearrangement links TRBV5-4 to TRBJ1-1, with D unresolved. This clonotype was sampled from a female patient aged 50-65 years who had an allogeneic stem cell transplant from an unrelated donor, so the T cells may come from the graft donor. Some clones in this sample may be carry-over from other donors' samples. The starting material was PBMCs, obtained 100 days after allogeneic stem cell transplant. Written as DNA, the CDR3 is TGTGCCAGCAGCTCCGTCGGAAGGCAAGCTTTCTTT. Its protein is CASSSVGRQAFF.